This T cell receptor (beta chain) was captured by sequencing in a study of regulatory T cells in long-lasting Graves disease. Study outcomes and limitations: The study found persistent patients shared more public clonotypes (roughly 3,000) than new patients (about 880).

The authors built TCR beta libraries using iRepertoire HTBI primers and Arm-PCR of CDR3 regions. TCRdb redid the calling of the multiplex PCR reads with MiXCR, one entry per CDR3 protein. The repertoire holds a few hundred thousand distinct CDR3 sequences, 23% seen once, with around 26% in the top ten. CDR3 size: 14 residues. Germline-derived CDR1 and CDR2 are LGHDT and YNNKEL (reference sequence). Trimming took off 1 base at V and 5 bases at J, with 12 bases between the two ends. This clonotype has only one observation. The antigen is not known. Time point meaning: persistent/refractory GD, antithyroid drugs over 5 years with positive TRAb. With RNA extracted from PBMCs as input, the TCR library was made.

The chain is built from TRBV3-1 and TRBJ2-7; the D gene is possibly TRBD2 (6 bases). Sequenced here: peripheral blood mononuclear cells (PBMCs), sampled when the disease was refractory, from a patient treated with antithyroid drugs. This TCR was sampled from a female donor with Graves disease. The DNA for the CDR3 is TGTGCCAGCAGCCAAGTACCGGGAGTCCACGAGCAGTACTTC. Amino acid sequence: CASSQVPGVHEQYF.